The rows below give T cell receptor beta chains drawn from one sample of a study of blood T cell repertoires in COVID-19. Repertoires were generated with immunoSEQ multiplex PCR, while TCRdb's copy carries only in-frame clones and drops some. Of tens of thousands of clones listed, 85% to 90% are singletons. The sample was peripheral blood. These receptors came from a man aged 60 to 69 with active COVID-19. The conserved cysteine and the conserved F or W are not part of the CDR3 here. Only part of the rows carry a size: once, few, many, or a class if the clone is expanded.

size | J | V | CDR3
. | TRBJ2-5 | TRBV5-4 | ASSLAGGAETQY
. | TRBJ1-1 | TRBV11-2 | ASSLGGGGAF
. | TRBJ1-1 | TRBV14 | ASSQQDRNTEAF
. | TRBJ2-2 | TRBV11-3 | ASSLGVWSGRTNTGELF
. | TRBJ2-5 | TRBV2 | ASSGTLAGGRGETQY
. | TRBJ2-1 | TRBV5-5 | ASSLALARSNEQF
. | TRBJ2-3 | TRBV14 | ASSRIQLKSTGTSPTDTQY
. | TRBJ2-5 | TRBV28 | ASSFRTGGVQTQY
. | TRBJ2-4 | TRBV6-5 | ASAPWEGGKNIQY
. | TRBJ2-7 | TRBV28 | ASIGRAYEQY
. | TRBJ1-2 | TRBV2 | ASRRQGFSYGYT
. | TRBJ1-1 | TRBV4-1 | ASSQRTQALNTEAF
. | TRBJ2-3 | TRBV18 | ASSGLAGVDTQY
. | TRBJ2-1 | TRBV5-6 | ASSLAGWNEQF
. | TRBJ1-5 | TRBV28 | ASSLAGQPQH
. | TRBJ1-5 | TRBV2 | ASSEQGSGQPQH
. | TRBJ1-1 | TRBV28 | ASSSTGGANPEAF
once | TRBJ2-7 | TRBV7-9 | ASSSGQGSYEQY
once | TRBJ2-1 | TRBV14 | ASSQLGLAGTNEQF
. | TRBJ1-1 | TRBV5-5 | ASSETGAGGTEAF